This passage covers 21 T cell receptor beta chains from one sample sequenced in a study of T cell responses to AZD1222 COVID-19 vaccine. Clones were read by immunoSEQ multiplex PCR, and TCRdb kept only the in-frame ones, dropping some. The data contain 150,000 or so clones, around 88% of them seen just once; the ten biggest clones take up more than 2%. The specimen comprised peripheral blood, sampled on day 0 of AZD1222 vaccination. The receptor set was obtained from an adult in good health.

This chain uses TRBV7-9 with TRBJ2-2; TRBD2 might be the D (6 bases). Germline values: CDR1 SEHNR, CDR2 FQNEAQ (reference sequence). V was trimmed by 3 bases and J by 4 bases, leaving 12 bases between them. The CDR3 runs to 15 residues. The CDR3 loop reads CASSFGLRGTGELFF. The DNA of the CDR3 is TGTGCCAGCAGCTTTGGACTGCGGGGCACCGGGGAGCTGTTTTTT.

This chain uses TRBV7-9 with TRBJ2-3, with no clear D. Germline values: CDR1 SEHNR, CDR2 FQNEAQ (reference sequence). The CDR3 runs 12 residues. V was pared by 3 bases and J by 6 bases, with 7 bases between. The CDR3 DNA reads TGTGCCAGCAGCTTCAAACGGGATACGCAGTATTTT. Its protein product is CASSFKRDTQYF. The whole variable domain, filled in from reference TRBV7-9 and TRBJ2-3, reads DTGVSQNPRHKITKRGQNVTFRCDPISEHNRLYWYRQTLGQGPEFLTYFQNEAQLEKSRLLSDRFSAERPKGSFSTLEIQRTEQGDSAMYLCASSFKRDTQYFGPGTRLTVL.

The DNA for the CDR3 is TGTGCCAGCACTACATCGGGCGCCGGCTCTGGAAACACCATATATTTT. Its protein product is CASTTSGAGSGNTIYF. V usage is TRBV28 and J usage is TRBJ1-3; D remains unclear. Germline CDR1 is MDHEN and CDR2 is SYDVKM. V lost 7 bases to trimming and J lost 0 bases, with 16 bases between them. The CDR3 sequence is 16 residues long. Variable domain in full (rest from reference TRBV28 and TRBJ1-3): DVKVTQSSRYLVKRTGEKVFLECVQDMDHENMFWYRQDPGLGLRLIYFSYDVKMKEKGDIPEGYSVSREKKERFSLILESASTNQTSMYLCASTTSGAGSGNTIYFGEGSWLTVV.

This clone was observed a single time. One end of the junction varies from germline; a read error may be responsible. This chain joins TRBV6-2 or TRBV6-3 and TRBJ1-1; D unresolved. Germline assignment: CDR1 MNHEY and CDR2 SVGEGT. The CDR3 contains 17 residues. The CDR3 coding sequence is TGTGCCAGCAGTCACTCTCTTGATCTTCTCATGAACACTGAAGCTTTCTTT. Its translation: CASSHSLDLLMNTEAFF.

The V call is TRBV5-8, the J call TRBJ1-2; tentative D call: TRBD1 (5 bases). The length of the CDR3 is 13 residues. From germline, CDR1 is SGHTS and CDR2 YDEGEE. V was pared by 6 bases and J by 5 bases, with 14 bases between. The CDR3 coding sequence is TGTGCCAGCACCCCTGCGACAGCATATGGCTACACCTTC. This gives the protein CASTPATAYGYTF.

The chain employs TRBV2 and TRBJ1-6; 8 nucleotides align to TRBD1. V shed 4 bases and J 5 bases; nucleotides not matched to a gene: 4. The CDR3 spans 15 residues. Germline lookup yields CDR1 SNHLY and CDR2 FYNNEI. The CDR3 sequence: CASSAGQVNNSPLHF. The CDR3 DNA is TGTGCCAGCAGTGCGGGACAGGTCAATAATTCACCCCTCCACTTT.

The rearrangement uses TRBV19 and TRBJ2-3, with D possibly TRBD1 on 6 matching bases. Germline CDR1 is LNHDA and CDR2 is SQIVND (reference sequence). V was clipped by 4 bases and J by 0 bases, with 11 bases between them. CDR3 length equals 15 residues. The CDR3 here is CASSKDRVSTDTQYF. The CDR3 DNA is TGTGCCAGTAGTAAGGACAGAGTTAGCACAGATACGCAGTATTTT.

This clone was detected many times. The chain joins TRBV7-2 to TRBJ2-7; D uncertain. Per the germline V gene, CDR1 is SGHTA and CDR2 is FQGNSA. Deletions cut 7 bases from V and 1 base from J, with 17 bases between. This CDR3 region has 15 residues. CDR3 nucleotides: TGTGCCAGCACCCCATCGGGTAGCAGGTCCTACGAGCAGTACTTC. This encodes CASTPSGSRSYEQYF.

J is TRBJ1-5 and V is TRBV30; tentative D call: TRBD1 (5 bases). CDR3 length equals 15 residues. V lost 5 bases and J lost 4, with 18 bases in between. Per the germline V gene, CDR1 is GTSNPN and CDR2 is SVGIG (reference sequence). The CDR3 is CAWHKPGTMNQPQHF. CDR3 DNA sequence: TGTGCCTGGCATAAACCCGGGACCATGAATCAGCCCCAGCATTTT.

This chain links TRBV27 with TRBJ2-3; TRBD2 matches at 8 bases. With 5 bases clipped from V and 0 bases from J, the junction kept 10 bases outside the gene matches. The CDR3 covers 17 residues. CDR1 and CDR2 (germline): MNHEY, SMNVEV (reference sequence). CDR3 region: CASSGSFSGTSTDTQYF. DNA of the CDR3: TGTGCCAGCAGTGGCTCCTTTAGCGGGACTAGCACAGATACGCAGTATTTT.

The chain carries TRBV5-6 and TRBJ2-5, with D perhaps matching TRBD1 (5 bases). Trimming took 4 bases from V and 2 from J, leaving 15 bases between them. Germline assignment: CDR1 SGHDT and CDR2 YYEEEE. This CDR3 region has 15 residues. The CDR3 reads CASSPFAAGQETQYF. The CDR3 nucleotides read TGTGCCAGCAGCCCATTCGCAGCAGGGCAAGAGACCCAGTACTTC.

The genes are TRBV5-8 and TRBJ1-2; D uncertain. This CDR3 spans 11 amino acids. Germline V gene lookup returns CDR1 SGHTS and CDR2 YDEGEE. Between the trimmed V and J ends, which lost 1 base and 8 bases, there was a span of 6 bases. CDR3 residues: CASSLSGGYTF. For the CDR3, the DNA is TGTGCCAGCAGCTTGTCAGGAGGCTACACCTTC.

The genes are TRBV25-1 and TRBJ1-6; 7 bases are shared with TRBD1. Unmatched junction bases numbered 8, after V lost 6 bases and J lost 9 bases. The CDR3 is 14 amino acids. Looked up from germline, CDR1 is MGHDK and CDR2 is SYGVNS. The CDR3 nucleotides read TGTGCCAGCAGCGCACAGGGGAGTGGTTCACCCCTCCACTTT. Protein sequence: CASSAQGSGSPLHF. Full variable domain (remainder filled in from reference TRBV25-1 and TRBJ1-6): EADIYQTPRYLVIGTGKKITLECSQTMGHDKMYWYQQDPGMELHLIHYSYGVNSTEKGDLSSESTVSRIRTEHFPLTLESARPSHTSQYLCASSAQGSGSPLHFGNGTRLTVT.

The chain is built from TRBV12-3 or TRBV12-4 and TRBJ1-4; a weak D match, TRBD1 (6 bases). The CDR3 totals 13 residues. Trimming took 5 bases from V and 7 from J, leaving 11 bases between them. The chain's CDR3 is CASSETGFEKLFF. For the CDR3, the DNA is TGTGCCAGCAGTGAAACAGGGTTTGAAAAACTGTTTTTT.

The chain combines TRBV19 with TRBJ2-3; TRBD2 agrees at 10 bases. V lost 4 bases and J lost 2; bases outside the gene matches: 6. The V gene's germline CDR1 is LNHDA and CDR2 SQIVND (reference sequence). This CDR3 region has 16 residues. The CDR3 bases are TGTGCCAGTAGTACCCTACTAGCGGGGTTCACAGATACGCAGTATTTT. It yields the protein CASSTLLAGFTDTQYF.

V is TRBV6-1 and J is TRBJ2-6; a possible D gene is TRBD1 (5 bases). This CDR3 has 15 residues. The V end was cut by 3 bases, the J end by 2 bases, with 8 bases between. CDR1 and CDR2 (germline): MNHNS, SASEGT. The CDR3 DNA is TGTGCCAGCAGTGACAGGGCGGCTGGGGCCAACGTCCTGACTTTC. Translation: CASSDRAAGANVLTF.

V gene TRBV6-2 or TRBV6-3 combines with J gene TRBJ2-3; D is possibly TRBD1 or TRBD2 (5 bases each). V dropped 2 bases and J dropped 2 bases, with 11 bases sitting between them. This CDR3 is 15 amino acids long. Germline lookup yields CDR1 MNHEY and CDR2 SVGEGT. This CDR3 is CASSYGGRFTDTQYF. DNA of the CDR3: TGTGCCAGCAGTTACGGGGGACGCTTCACAGATACGCAGTATTTT.

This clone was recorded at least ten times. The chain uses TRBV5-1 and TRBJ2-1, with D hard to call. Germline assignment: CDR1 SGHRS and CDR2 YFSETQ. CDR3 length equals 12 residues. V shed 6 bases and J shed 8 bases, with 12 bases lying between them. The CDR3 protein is CASNYYDDEQFF. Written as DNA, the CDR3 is TGCGCCAGCAACTACTATGATGATGAGCAGTTCTTC.

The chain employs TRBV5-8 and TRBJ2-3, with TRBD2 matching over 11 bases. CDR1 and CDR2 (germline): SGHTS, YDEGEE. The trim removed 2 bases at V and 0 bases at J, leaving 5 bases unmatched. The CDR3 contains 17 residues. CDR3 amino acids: CASSLGTSGFSTDTQYF. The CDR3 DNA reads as TGTGCCAGCAGCTTAGGGACTAGCGGATTTAGCACAGATACGCAGTATTTT.

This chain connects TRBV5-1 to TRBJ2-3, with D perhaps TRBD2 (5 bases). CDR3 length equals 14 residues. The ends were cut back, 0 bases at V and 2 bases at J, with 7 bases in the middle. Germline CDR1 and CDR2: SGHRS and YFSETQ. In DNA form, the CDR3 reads TGCGCCAGCAGCTTGGGACTACTCACAGATACGCAGTATTTT. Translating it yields CASSLGLLTDTQYF.

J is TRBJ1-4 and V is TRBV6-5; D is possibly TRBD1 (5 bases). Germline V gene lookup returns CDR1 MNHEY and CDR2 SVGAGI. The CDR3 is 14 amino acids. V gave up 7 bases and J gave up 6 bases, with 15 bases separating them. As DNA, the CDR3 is TGTGCCAGCACTCAGCGGAGGGGTGATGAAAAACTGTTTTTT. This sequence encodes CASTQRRGDEKLFF.